Below are 28 T cell receptor beta chains sequenced from a single sample in a study of response to subunit inactivated influenza vaccine (dated by TCRdb to the late 2010s). Libraries were prepared through RT-PCR. Sequencing was carried out with an Illumina HiSeq 2500. TCRdb cleaned the public reads at Q25 with fastp, built clones with MiXCR and kept in-frame beta chains. One record per CDR3 amino acid sequence lists the most common genes and DNA. This sample has about 830,000 distinct CDR3 sequences in its table, and less than 20% of those were observed once. The ten top clones hold about a tenth of the sample. The source material was PBMCs from blood, sampled roughly 5 days after vaccination. The receptor set was obtained from a man aged 50-59 years who received an inactivated influenza vaccine. Donor details come from another sample of the same person, matched by shared clones.

The CDR3 region is CASSPGVVGLAGVTTQYF. DNA of the CDR3: TGCGCCAGCAGCCCAGGGGTGGTGGGCCTAGCGGGAGTAACTACGCAGTATTTT. This rearrangement joins TRBV4-3 to TRBJ2-3, with 10 bases matching TRBD2. V shed 4 bases, J shed 8 bases, and the junction held 18 bases outside the gene matches. Germline CDR1 LGHNA, CDR2 YSLEER. The length of the CDR3 is 18 residues.

This clonotype has just a few counts. This chain links TRBV12-3 or TRBV12-4 with TRBJ2-1, with D unresolved. V was trimmed by 4 bases and J by 7 bases, leaving 8 bases between them. CDR3 length equals 12 residues. The CDR3 region is CASSSYQNEQFF. CDR3 coding DNA: TGTGCCAGCAGTTCGTACCAAAATGAGCAGTTCTTC.

V is TRBV7-2 and J is TRBJ1-2, with no clear D. Germline lookup yields CDR1 SGHTA and CDR2 FQGNSA. The CDR3 is 14 residues long. The V end was cut by 1 base, the J end by 1 base, with 7 bases between. The CDR3 region is CASSLEWNNYGYTF. The CDR3 coding sequence is TGTGCCAGCAGCTTAGAGTGGAATAACTATGGCTACACCTTC. The entire variable domain, with the rest obtained from reference TRBV7-2 and TRBJ1-2, is as follows: GAGVSQSPSNKVTEKGKDVELRCDPISGHTALYWYRQSLGQGLEFLIYFQGNSAPDKSGLPSDRFSAERTGGSVSTLTIQRTQQEDSAVYLCASSLEWNNYGYTFGSGTRLTVV.

This clonotype was counted at least ten times. The V call is TRBV7-2, the J call TRBJ2-7; the D gene is possibly TRBD1 (6 bases). The CDR3 loop spans 14 amino acids. Trimming took 5 bases from V and 3 from J, leaving 14 bases between them. Looked up from germline, CDR1 is SGHTA and CDR2 is FQGNSA. The CDR3 DNA reads as TGTGCCAGCAGCACCCAGACAGGCTACTACGAGCAGTACTTC. This translates into CASSTQTGYYEQYF.

The gene calls are TRBV6-2 or TRBV6-3 and TRBJ2-1; TRBD2 matches 10 bases. The ends lost 6 bases at V and 8 bases at J; junction bases unmatched: 7. Germline V gene sequence: CDR1 MNHEY, CDR2 SVGEGT. CDR3 length: 14 amino acids. CDR3 DNA: TGTGCCAGCAGCGGGGGACTAGCGATCGATGAGCAGTTCTTC. Protein sequence: CASSGGLAIDEQFF.

In DNA, the CDR3 is TGTGCCATCCTAGAGGGGGCCGACGAGCAGTACTTC. It is translated as CAILEGADEQYF. The rearrangement joins TRBV6-1 to TRBJ2-7; 7 bases fit TRBD1. CDR3 size: 12 residues. With V trimmed by 10 bases and J by 5 bases, 8 bases remained unmatched. Per the germline V gene, CDR1 is MNHNS and CDR2 is SASEGT.

The chain links TRBV20-1 to TRBJ2-5; 7 positions match TRBD1. Germline V CDR1 and CDR2: DFQATT, SNEGSKA (reference sequence). CDR3 length equals 14 residues. J lost 5 bases, V lost 3 bases, and 9 bases had no gene match. The CDR3 reads CSARVDRQGETQYF. CDR3 sequence (DNA): TGCAGTGCTAGGGTGGACAGGCAAGGGGAGACCCAGTACTTC.

This clonotype was detected only a few times. The chain combines TRBV2 with TRBJ2-1, with 14 bases matching TRBD2. This CDR3 contains 16 residues. Germline CDR1 is SNHLY and CDR2 is FYNNEI. Trimming at V came to 8 bases and at J to 15 bases, leaving 18 bases not matched to a gene. CDR3 sequence reads: CASSSLPRTSGGRAFF. The DNA of the CDR3 is TGTGCCAGCTCCTCCCTACCCCGGACTAGCGGGGGGAGGGCGTTCTTC.

This chain joins TRBV4-2 and TRBJ2-3; 8 nucleotides line up with TRBD1. CDR1 and CDR2 from the germline V gene are LGHNA and YNFKEQ. The V gene end was trimmed by 0 bases and the J gene end by 2 bases; junction bases not matched to a gene: 4. The CDR3 covers 16 residues. The CDR3 region is CASSQEPGGLTDTQYF. The DNA for the CDR3 is TGTGCCAGCAGCCAAGAACCAGGGGGCCTCACAGATACGCAGTATTTT.

This clonotype showed up just a few times. CDR3 amino acids: CASTILGQETQYF. The CDR3 coding sequence is TGTGCCAGCACCATCTTGGGGCAAGAGACCCAGTACTTC. This chain uses TRBV28 with TRBJ2-5; no reliable D call. The V and J ends lost 7 bases and 2 bases respectively, with 11 bases between them. Germline CDR1 reads MDHEN; CDR2 reads SYDVKM. This CDR3 is built from 13 residues.

This clonotype was recorded a few times. This chain joins TRBV12-3 or TRBV12-4 and TRBJ2-1; 11 positions agree with TRBD2. This CDR3 has 14 residues. V lost 7 bases to trimming and J lost 10 bases; unmatched junction nucleotides: 9. The chain's CDR3 is CASIKTSGVEEQFF. For the CDR3, the DNA is TGTGCCAGCATTAAGACTAGCGGGGTTGAGGAGCAGTTCTTC.

This clonotype was counted only a few times. This rearrangement joins TRBV3-1 to TRBJ2-5; 9 nucleotides align to TRBD1. Germline V gives CDR1 LGHDT, CDR2 YNNKEL (reference sequence). Trimming took 4 bases from V and 7 from J; bases not matched to a gene: 4. This CDR3 spans 13 amino acids. CDR3 sequence (DNA): TGTGCCAGCAGCCCCGGGACAGGGCTGACCCAGTACTTC. Encoded protein: CASSPGTGLTQYF.

CDR3 sequence reads: CSVEDNYAAGHYEQYF. In DNA form, the CDR3 reads TGCAGCGTTGAAGATAACTATGCGGCAGGGCACTACGAGCAGTACTTC. This rearrangement joins TRBV29-1 to TRBJ2-7, with a weak D call TRBD1 (5 bases). The CDR3 length is 16 residues. Germline-derived CDR1 and CDR2 are SQVTM and ANQGSEA. Trimming removed 0 bases from V and 3 bases from J, with 18 bases in between.

In its sample, this clonotype was seen a few times. This sequence joins TRBV20-1 and TRBJ2-5, with D possibly called TRBD1 or TRBD2 (7 bases each). Trimming pared 5 bases from V and 1 base from J, leaving 17 bases between. The CDR3 covers 15 residues. Germline values: CDR1 DFQATT, CDR2 SNEGSKA (reference sequence). In nucleotides, the CDR3 is TGCAGTGCTCAATCCAGGGGGAGGGTCCAAGAGACCCAGTACTTC. This translates into CSAQSRGRVQETQYF.

There are a few counts of this clonotype. Here the CDR3 DNA reads TGTGCCAGCAGCTCCGCCCTCACCGGGGAGCTGTTTTTT. Its translation: CASSSALTGELFF. The chain links TRBV7-9 to TRBJ2-2; D is ambiguous. The V end was cut by 4 bases, the J end by 4 bases, with 7 bases between. The CDR3 has 13 amino acids. The germline V gene encodes CDR1 SEHNR and CDR2 FQNEAQ (reference sequence).

This clonotype was picked up a small number of times. This chain connects TRBV12-3 or TRBV12-4 to TRBJ2-2, with D perhaps being TRBD1 or TRBD2 (5 bases each). This CDR3 has 15 residues. Trimming cost V 5 bases and J 6 bases, with 16 bases left between them. The CDR3 region is CASSLTVLGAGELFF. In DNA form, the CDR3 reads TGTGCCAGCAGTCTGACAGTTTTGGGGGCCGGGGAGCTGTTTTTT.

This clonotype appeared a few times. The chain employs TRBV25-1 and TRBJ2-3; 9 bases map to TRBD1. CDR1 and CDR2 from the germline V gene are MGHDK and SYGVNS. The CDR3 consists of 16 residues. J was trimmed by 5 bases and V by 5 bases; bases with no gene match: 11. The CDR3 bases are TGTGCCAGCAGTTCAACCGGGACAGGGATGAAAGATACGCAGTATTTT. As protein: CASSSTGTGMKDTQYF.

This clonotype has more than one count but fewer than ten. CDR3 residues: CASSPGGLAEYNEQFF. In nucleotides, the CDR3 is TGTGCCAGCAGCCCGGGCGGGCTAGCGGAGTACAATGAGCAGTTCTTC. The J gene is TRBJ2-1, the V gene TRBV5-4; 7 nucleotides align to TRBD2. The CDR3 runs to 16 residues. Germline CDR1 reads SGHNT; CDR2 reads YYREEE (reference sequence). With V trimmed by 4 bases and J by 4 bases, 11 bases remained unmatched. The whole variable domain, filled in from reference TRBV5-4 and TRBJ2-1, reads ETGVTQSPTHLIKTRGQQVTLRCSSQSGHNTVSWYQQALGQGPQFIFQYYREEENGRGNFPPRFSGLQFPNYSSELNVNALELDDSALYLCASSPGGLAEYNEQFFGPGTRLTVL.

The gene calls are TRBV10-3 and TRBJ2-2; possible D gene TRBD2, 6 bases. V dropped 6 bases and J dropped 6 bases, with 17 bases sitting between them. CDR1 and CDR2 from the germline V gene are ENHRY and SYGVKD. CDR3 length equals 15 residues. This chain's CDR3 is CAIRLSGCVAGELFF. The CDR3 DNA sequence: TGTGCCATCAGACTAAGCGGGTGTGTCGCCGGGGAGCTGTTTTTT.

The V gene is TRBV15, the J gene TRBJ2-2; a possible D gene is TRBD1 (6 bases). Per germline, CDR1 LNHNV and CDR2 YYDKDF (reference sequence). Trimming took 2 bases from V and 7 from J, leaving 8 bases between them. The CDR3 extends over 13 amino acids. The CDR3 loop is CATSRPDSGELFF. Here the CDR3 DNA reads TGTGCCACCAGCAGACCGGACAGCGGGGAGCTGTTTTTT.

The chain couples TRBV14 to TRBJ2-7; the match to TRBD2 covers 7 bases. Germline V gene data show CDR1 as SGHDN and CDR2 as FVKESK. V dropped 1 base and J dropped 7; count of bases not matched to a gene: 10. The CDR3 sequence is 15 residues long. CDR3 sequence (DNA): TGTGCCAGCAGCCAAGTTCGCGGCGGGAGTACAGAGCAGTACTTC. Protein product: CASSQVRGGSTEQYF.

This clonotype turned up a few times. The rearrangement uses TRBV5-1 and TRBJ2-3; D gene uncertain. The CDR3 is 14 amino acids. Germline loops: CDR1 SGHRS, CDR2 YFSETQ. Trimming removed 4 bases from V and 2 bases from J, with 11 bases in between. CDR3 sequence: CASSLRANTDTQYF. The CDR3 DNA reads TGCGCCAGCAGCCTCCGGGCGAACACAGATACGCAGTATTTT.

The J gene is TRBJ2-7, the V gene TRBV9; D is possibly TRBD1 (6 bases). Germline loops: CDR1 SGDLS, CDR2 YYNGEE. The CDR3 runs to 15 residues. Trimming removed 1 base from V and 0 bases from J, with 11 bases in between. The DNA for the CDR3 is TGTGCCAGCAGCGTAACGACAGGAAGCTCCTACGAGCAGTACTTC. It codes for CASSVTTGSSYEQYF.

This clonotype has a handful of counts. V usage is TRBV6-1 and J usage is TRBJ2-3; D may correspond to TRBD1 or TRBD2 (5 bases each). CDR3 length equals 13 residues. The V end lost 11 bases, the J end lost 1 base, and 13 bases lay between the germline ends. CDR1 and CDR2 from the germline V gene are MNHNS and SASEGT. The CDR3 protein is CAGRRGGTDTQYF. In DNA, the CDR3 is TGTGCCGGCCGAAGGGGAGGCACAGATACGCAGTATTTT.

This clonotype was found a few times. CDR3 region: CSVRMFGTDTQYF. For the CDR3, the DNA is TGCAGCGTTCGGATGTTCGGCACAGATACGCAGTATTTT. The gene calls are TRBV29-1 and TRBJ2-3, with no clear D. The V gene's germline CDR1 is SQVTM and CDR2 ANQGSEA. The CDR3 runs to 13 residues. Trimming cost V 5 bases and J 1 base, with 10 bases left between them.

This clonotype showed up just once. The gene calls are TRBV3-1 and TRBJ2-3; 9 nucleotides match TRBD2. The germline CDR1 and CDR2 sequences are LGHDT and YNNKEL (reference sequence). V gave up 4 bases and J gave up 0 bases; unmatched junction bases: 5. This CDR3 has 16 residues. CDR3 sequence (DNA): TGTGCCAGCAGCCGGAGCGGGGGGCTTAGCACAGATACGCAGTATTTT. It specifies CASSRSGGLSTDTQYF.

The rearrangement links TRBV10-2 to TRBJ2-1; D is perhaps TRBD1 (6 bases). Per the germline V gene, CDR1 is WSHSY and CDR2 is SAAADI. The ends were cut back, 0 bases at V and 0 bases at J, with 12 bases in the middle. The CDR3 sequence is 17 residues long. Here the CDR3 DNA reads TGCGCCAGCAGTGAGTCGCCTTTAGGGGGCTCCTACAATGAGCAGTTCTTC. It translates to CASSESPLGGSYNEQFF.

The sample holds a few counts of this clonotype. The chain has TRBV6-2 or TRBV6-3 and TRBJ2-1; 14 bases are a match to TRBD2. J gave up 9 bases and V 5 bases, and 9 bases lay outside the gene matches. Germline values: CDR1 MNHEY, CDR2 SVGEGT. The CDR3 is 16 residues long. The CDR3 sequence is CASSVWTSGGRSEQFF. The CDR3 DNA is TGTGCCAGCAGTGTATGGACTAGCGGGGGGCGCAGTGAGCAGTTCTTC.